This passage covers 32 T cell receptor beta chains from one sample sequenced in a study of T-cell memory formation after mild COVID-19. TCRdb re-analysed the 5' RACE reads in MiXCR, keeping a single row per CDR3 protein. The repertoire holds fewer than 200,000 distinct CDR3 sequences, with 10% to 15% as singletons. The sequencing sample was made of PBMCs or a T cell subset sorted from them (not recorded which). The receptors were sampled from a man aged 18 to 35 who had mild COVID-19 (a few samples of this study predate the infection). Cell type and time point are not known.

CDR3: CASSRGWRDTQYF. In DNA, the CDR3 is TGTGCCAGCAGCCGAGGTTGGCGGGATACGCAGTATTTT. The genes are TRBV7-2 and TRBJ2-3; no firm D call. V gave up 5 bases and J gave up 6 bases, with 12 bases separating them. From germline, CDR1 is SGHTA and CDR2 FQGNSA. This CDR3 is 13 amino acids long.

This rearrangement joins TRBV7-2 to TRBJ2-2, with D hard to call. Germline CDR1 SGHTA, CDR2 FQGNSA. The V and J ends lost 2 bases and 8 bases respectively, with 3 bases between them. The CDR3 covers 11 residues. The CDR3 sequence is CASSLWGELFF. The CDR3 nucleotides are TGTGCCAGCAGCTTATGGGGGGAGCTGTTTTTT. Using reference TRBV7-2 and TRBJ2-2 for the parts outside the CDR3, the full variable domain is GAGVSQSPSNKVTEKGKDVELRCDPISGHTALYWYRQSLGQGLEFLIYFQGNSAPDKSGLPSDRFSAERTGGSVSTLTIQRTQQEDSAVYLCASSLWGELFFGEGSRLTVL.

The genes are TRBV4-1 and TRBJ2-3; tentatively, D is TRBD2 (5 bases). Germline CDR1 and CDR2: MGHRA and YSYEKL. The V end was cut by 0 bases, the J end by 2 bases, with 12 bases between. The CDR3 is made up of 16 amino acids. The chain's CDR3 is CASSQDPSGYTDTQYF. The CDR3 nucleotides read TGCGCCAGCAGCCAAGACCCCAGCGGCTACACAGATACGCAGTATTTT.

This clonotype has only a few counts. The rearrangement uses TRBV5-4 and TRBJ2-5; TRBD2 matches 11 bases. This CDR3 contains 15 residues. V lost 2 bases to trimming and J lost 4 bases; unmatched junction nucleotides: 4. Germline CDR1 SGHNT, CDR2 YYREEE (reference sequence). CDR3 amino acids: CASSLIAGGPETQYF. The CDR3 DNA follows: TGTGCCAGCAGCTTAATAGCGGGGGGGCCAGAGACCCAGTACTTC.

This chain connects TRBV7-3 to TRBJ1-1; D may be TRBD1 (6 bases). Per germline, CDR1 SGHTA and CDR2 FQGTGA. The CDR3 is 15 residues long. Trimming pared 4 bases from V and 0 bases from J, leaving 12 bases between. The CDR3 here is CASSSLGAMNTEAFF. CDR3 nucleotides: TGTGCCAGCAGCTCCCTGGGGGCCATGAACACTGAAGCTTTCTTT.

The chain carries TRBV6-5 and TRBJ2-3, with a weak D call TRBD1 (5 bases). Germline V gene lookup returns CDR1 MNHEY and CDR2 SVGAGI. The CDR3 spans 16 residues. The germline V and J ends were trimmed by 0 bases and 2 bases, with 12 bases remaining between them. The CDR3 region is CASSYSNRFPTDTQYF. The CDR3, as DNA: TGTGCCAGCAGTTACTCGAACAGGTTCCCCACAGATACGCAGTATTTT.

This clonotype was observed a handful of times. The rearrangement joins TRBV7-9 to TRBJ2-3, with D perhaps TRBD1 (6 bases). Germline V CDR1 and CDR2: SEHNR, FQNEAQ (reference sequence). This CDR3 contains 15 residues. Trimming cost V 4 bases and J 5 bases, with 16 bases left between them. The CDR3 DNA is TGTGCCAGCAGCTACCGGGACACTTCAAGAGATACGCAGTATTTT. It yields the protein CASSYRDTSRDTQYF.

This clonotype has a count of ten or more. At one end the junction does not follow the germline gene, possibly because of a read error. The chain uses TRBV3-1 and TRBJ2-5; no clear D gene. The germline V gene has CDR1 LGHDT and CDR2 YNNKEL (reference sequence). The CDR3 contains 12 residues. In nucleotides, the CDR3 is TGCGCCAGCAGCCCGCCCGGGGAGACCCAGTACTTC. Residues: CASSPPGETQYF.

This clonotype was counted at least ten times. The rearrangement links TRBV19 to TRBJ1-2; D is unresolved. Germline V gives CDR1 LNHDA, CDR2 SQIVND (reference sequence). V lost 3 bases to trimming and J lost 7 bases, with 9 bases between them. The CDR3 sequence is 12 residues long. The CDR3 coding sequence is TGTGCCAGTAGTATCGAAAGGGTTGGCTACACCTTC. Translated, it gives CASSIERVGYTF.

J is TRBJ2-3 and V is TRBV5-1; D not resolved. Germline V CDR1 and CDR2: SGHRS, YFSETQ. This CDR3 is 15 amino acids long. Trimming took off 0 bases at V and 4 bases at J, with 12 bases between the two ends. CDR3 sequence reads: CASSLAVPLPDTQYF. The CDR3 DNA follows: TGCGCCAGCAGCTTGGCCGTTCCCCTTCCAGATACGCAGTATTTT.

The CDR3 protein is CAISGNNEQFF. The CDR3 DNA follows: TGTGCCATCAGTGGGAACAATGAGCAGTTCTTC. The chain joins TRBV10-3 to TRBJ2-1; D gene uncertain. From germline, CDR1 is ENHRY and CDR2 SYGVKD. The CDR3 consists of 11 residues. V lost 4 bases and J lost 5, with 3 bases in between.

This clonotype was seen a few times. This chain joins TRBV28 and TRBJ2-7, with 9 bases aligning to TRBD1. V gave up 6 bases and J gave up 8 bases; unmatched junction bases: 5. The germline CDR1 and CDR2 sequences are MDHEN and SYDVKM. The CDR3 runs to 12 residues. The CDR3 loop is CASSEQGAQQYV. The CDR3 DNA sequence: TGTGCCAGCAGCGAACAGGGGGCCCAGCAGTACGTC.

This clonotype was seen only a few times. The chain couples TRBV5-1 to TRBJ2-7; D is unclear. Germline V CDR1 and CDR2: SGHRS, YFSETQ. The V end lost 0 bases, the J end lost 1 base, and 8 bases lay between the germline ends. The CDR3 runs to 14 residues. The DNA of the CDR3 is TGCGCCAGCAGCTTGGATGACCCTTCCTACGAGCAGTACGTC. Translation gives CASSLDDPSYEQYV.

The chain joins TRBV20-1 to TRBJ2-7; 9 positions match TRBD1. Losses at the gene ends were 5 bases for V and 6 bases for J; bases not matched to a gene: 5. This CDR3 has 12 amino acids. Looked up from germline, CDR1 is DFQATT and CDR2 is SNEGSKA (reference sequence). The CDR3 is CSAVGTGREQYV. CDR3 sequence (DNA): TGCAGTGCTGTCGGGACAGGGCGCGAGCAGTACGTC.

The V call is TRBV7-2, the J call TRBJ2-2, with a possible D match to TRBD1 (6 bases). Looked up from germline, CDR1 is SGHTA and CDR2 is FQGNSA. CDR3 length: 14 amino acids. V dropped 4 bases and J dropped 6 bases, with 12 bases sitting between them. CDR3: CASSSTRQAGELFF. DNA for the CDR3: TGTGCCAGCAGCTCAACAAGACAGGCCGGGGAGCTGTTTTTT.

The genes are TRBV11-2 and TRBJ2-1; 7 nucleotides line up with TRBD2. Germline CDR1 and CDR2: SGHAT and FQNNGV. This CDR3 is 15 amino acids long. J lost 5 bases, V lost 5 bases, and 9 bases had no gene match. The CDR3 loop is CASSQGERGDNEQFF. DNA for the CDR3: TGTGCCAGCAGCCAGGGAGAGCGGGGAGACAATGAGCAGTTCTTC.

The V gene is TRBV6-5, the J gene TRBJ1-1; possibly TRBD1 for D (5 bases). Germline lookup yields CDR1 MNHEY and CDR2 SVGAGI. V lost 2 bases to trimming and J lost 6 bases, with 10 bases between them. The CDR3 is 13 residues long. The CDR3 coding sequence is TGTGCCAGCAGTTACGGCTGGGGGGCTGAAGCTTTCTTT. It codes for CASSYGWGAEAFF.

This clonotype was observed a handful of times. The V gene is TRBV7-2, the J gene TRBJ1-2; D unresolved. Per the germline V gene, CDR1 is SGHTA and CDR2 is FQGNSA. This CDR3 has 16 amino acids. Trimming pared 4 bases from V and 4 bases from J, leaving 19 bases between. The CDR3 reads CASSSYEDGWGYGYTF. For the CDR3, the DNA is TGTGCCAGCAGCTCGTACGAGGACGGGTGGGGCTATGGCTACACCTTC.

The chain couples TRBV5-4 to TRBJ1-6, with a tentative D call TRBD1 (5 bases). In germline, CDR1 is SGHNT, CDR2 YYREEE (reference sequence). This CDR3 contains 16 residues. Trimming removed 0 bases from V and 12 bases from J, with 19 bases in between. The CDR3 bases are TGTGCCAGCAGCTTGGCCGGAGGGGCGCAGGTTTTACCCCTCCACTTT. It codes for CASSLAGGAQVLPLHF.

In its sample, this clonotype was seen a few times. The rearrangement uses TRBV7-8 and TRBJ2-2, with D perhaps matching TRBD1 (6 bases). CDR3 size: 14 residues. The germline V gene encodes CDR1 SGHVS and CDR2 FQNEAQ. Trimming cost V 5 bases and J 1 base, with 8 bases left between them. This CDR3 is CASSRQVNTGELFF. In nucleotides, the CDR3 is TGTGCCAGCAGCAGACAGGTGAACACCGGGGAGCTGTTTTTT.

This clonotype occurred a few times. This chain's CDR3 is CASSLGLAGVILAKNIQYF. The CDR3 DNA reads TGTGCCAGCAGCTTAGGACTAGCGGGGGTGATTCTAGCCAAAAACATTCAGTACTTC. The chain links TRBV7-2 to TRBJ2-4; 12 bases map to TRBD2. V was pared by 1 base and J by 0 bases, with 7 bases of the junction left unmatched. The CDR3 length is 19 residues. The V gene's germline CDR1 is SGHTA and CDR2 FQGNSA. Complete variable domain (other parts from reference TRBV7-2 and TRBJ2-4): GAGVSQSPSNKVTEKGKDVELRCDPISGHTALYWYRQSLGQGLEFLIYFQGNSAPDKSGLPSDRFSAERTGGSVSTLTIQRTQQEDSAVYLCASSLGLAGVILAKNIQYFGAGTRLSVL.

This clonotype has more than one count but fewer than ten. The J gene is TRBJ2-3, the V gene TRBV2; 7 bases agree with TRBD2. Trimming at V came to 7 bases and at J to 2 bases, leaving 6 bases not matched to a gene. The CDR3 is 14 amino acids. Germline CDR1 SNHLY, CDR2 FYNNEI. For the CDR3, the DNA is TGTGCCAGCAATCCGGGACTACTCACAGATACGCAGTATTTT. This codes for CASNPGLLTDTQYF.

This clonotype was detected only a few times. CDR3: CASSLAPVTYEQYV. In nucleotides, the CDR3 is TGTGCCAGCAGCTTGGCCCCGGTTACCTACGAGCAGTACGTC. The chain links TRBV5-5 to TRBJ2-7; D ambiguous. V shed 0 bases and J shed 2 bases, with 9 bases lying between them. The CDR3 has 14 residues. Germline CDR1 is SGHKS and CDR2 is YYEKEE (reference sequence).

This clonotype has a handful of counts. The chain recombines TRBV3-1 with TRBJ1-3; D call uncertain. Germline V gene data show CDR1 as LGHDT and CDR2 as YNNKEL (reference sequence). Trimming pared 2 bases from V and 9 bases from J, leaving 5 bases between. The CDR3 length is 11 residues. The CDR3 DNA reads TGTGCCAGCAGCCAACTTGGCACCATATATTTT. Translation: CASSQLGTIYF. Drawing the rest from reference TRBV3-1 and TRBJ1-3, the complete variable domain is DTAVSQTPKYLVTQMGNDKSIKCEQNLGHDTMYWYKQDSKKFLKIMFSYNNKELIINETVPNRFSPKSPDKAHLNLHINSLELGDSAVYFCASSQLGTIYFGEGSWLTVV.

A few counts support this clonotype. V and J are TRBV6-6 and TRBJ2-3; 7 bases agree with TRBD2. J lost 2 bases, V lost 6 bases, and 8 bases had no gene match. The CDR3 covers 15 residues. The germline V gene encodes CDR1 MNHNY and CDR2 SVGAGI (reference sequence). For the CDR3, the DNA is TGTGCCAGCAGCCCCGGGACTACGATCACAGATACGCAGTATTTT. Amino acid sequence: CASSPGTTITDTQYF.

This clonotype has only a few counts. The V call is TRBV12-3 or TRBV12-4, the J call TRBJ2-2, with 7 bases lining up with TRBD1. With 7 bases clipped from V and 7 bases from J, the junction kept 9 bases outside the gene matches. The CDR3 has 14 amino acids. The CDR3 sequence: CASKMRGRSGELFF. CDR3 bases: TGTGCCAGCAAAATGAGGGGGCGGAGCGGGGAGCTGTTTTTT.

The rearrangement joins TRBV7-2 to TRBJ2-3; D is uncertain. The germline CDR1 and CDR2 sequences are SGHTA and FQGNSA. CDR3 size: 14 residues. Trimming took off 5 bases at V and 0 bases at J, with 9 bases between the two ends. CDR3 sequence (DNA): TGTGCCAGCAGCCCCCAGCCGAGCACAGATACGCAGTATTTT. This translates into CASSPQPSTDTQYF.

There are a few counts of this clonotype. The V call is TRBV7-2, the J call TRBJ2-3; D unresolved. CDR3 length: 10 residues. The V end lost 8 bases, the J end lost 4 bases, and 4 bases lay between the germline ends. The V gene's germline CDR1 is SGHTA and CDR2 FQGNSA. CDR3 loop: CASLSDTQYF. DNA of the CDR3: TGTGCCAGCCTATCAGATACGCAGTATTTT. Variable domain in full (rest from reference TRBV7-2 and TRBJ2-3): GAGVSQSPSNKVTEKGKDVELRCDPISGHTALYWYRQSLGQGLEFLIYFQGNSAPDKSGLPSDRFSAERTGGSVSTLTIQRTQQEDSAVYLCASLSDTQYFGPGTRLTVL.

The table lists this clonotype with a few counts. The chain carries TRBV7-2 and TRBJ2-3, with D unclear. The CDR3 covers 13 residues. In germline, CDR1 is SGHTA, CDR2 FQGNSA. V shed 6 bases and J shed 2 bases, with 9 bases lying between them. CDR3 coding DNA: TGTGCCAGCAGGCTTGGTCCCACAGATACGCAGTATTTT. Translation gives CASRLGPTDTQYF.

The rearrangement joins TRBV5-1 to TRBJ2-1, with 13 bases fitting TRBD2. Germline CDR1 is SGHRS and CDR2 is YFSETQ. V dropped 5 bases and J dropped 6; count of bases not matched to a gene: 8. The CDR3 consists of 16 residues. The CDR3 DNA sequence: TGCGCCAGCAGGACTAGCGGGGGGATGTCCCTCAATGAGCAGTTCTTC. It codes for CASRTSGGMSLNEQFF.

In its sample, this clonotype was seen a few times. The J gene is TRBJ2-1, the V gene TRBV9; TRBD2 might be the D (6 bases). V dropped 0 bases and J dropped 0 bases, with 7 bases sitting between them. CDR1 is SGDLS, CDR2 YYNGEE, per germline. The CDR3 runs to 15 residues. The CDR3 nucleotides read TGTGCCAGCAGCGTAGACGGGGGCTCCTACAATGAGCAGTTCTTC. Residues: CASSVDGGSYNEQFF.

The CDR3 DNA reads as TGCAGCGTTGGAGGGATTGGTACAGATACGCAGTATTTT. It specifies CSVGGIGTDTQYF. The rearrangement uses TRBV29-1 and TRBJ2-3, with a tentative D call TRBD2 (5 bases). Deletions cut 4 bases from V and 3 bases from J, with 11 bases between. CDR3 length: 13 residues. CDR1 SQVTM and CDR2 ANQGSEA come from the germline V gene.